Listed below are T cell receptor beta chains from one sample, sequenced in a study of T cell responses to AZD1222 COVID-19 vaccine. Clones were sequenced by immunoSEQ multiplex PCR, and TCRdb holds only the in-frame ones, with some missing. Among around 150,000 clones listed, roughly nine tenths were seen once. Sequencing was performed on peripheral blood, taken on day 0 of AZD1222 vaccination. These receptors all come from an adult in good health. Both conserved end residues are part of each CDR3. A D gene is named only where the DNA matches it firmly. Only part of the rows carry a size: once, few, many, or a class if the clone is expanded.

>TRBV6-4|NA|TRBJ1-1|NA
CARTRETGFNGAFF
TGTGCCAGGACCAGGGAGACAGGATTTAACGGGGCTTTCTTT
>TRBV5-6|NA|TRBJ2-3|TRBD2
CASSFDPSGGARDTQYF
TGTGCCAGCAGCTTTGATCCGTCCGGGGGGGCCAGAGATACGCAGTATTTT
>TRBV6-6|NA|TRBJ2-7|NA
CASSYSGGVSSYEQYF
TGTGCCAGCAGTTACTCGGGCGGGGTGAGCTCCTACGAGCAGTACTTC
>TRBV6-6|once|TRBJ1-1|NA
CASSYVGLNTEAFF
TGTGCCAGCAGTTACGTGGGGTTGAACACTGAAGCTTTCTTT
>TRBV5-6|NA|TRBJ2-7|TRBD2
CASSLVEAGGQYF
TGTGCCAGCAGCTTGGTTGAAGCGGGAGGGCAGTACTTC
>TRBV5-4|NA|TRBJ1-1|NA
CASSLVGQSNTEAFF
TGTGCCAGCAGCTTGGTCGGACAAAGTAACACTGAAGCTTTCTTT
>TRBV6-4|NA|TRBJ1-5|NA
CASSDSGGPQHF
TGTGCCAGCAGTGACTCTGGAGGGCCCCAGCATTTT
>TRBV7-2|NA|TRBJ1-2|NA
CASSLSFGMSNYGYTF
TGTGCCAGCAGCTTAAGTTTTGGAATGTCTAACTATGGCTACACCTTC
>TRBV30|once|TRBJ1-5|TRBD1
CAWSTRDRDQPQHF
TGTGCCTGGAGTACCCGGGACAGGGACCAGCCCCAGCATTTT
>TRBV12-3/TRBV12-4|NA|TRBJ2-2|NA
CASSSGFKSELFF
TGTGCCAGCAGTTCTGGATTTAAGTCAGAGCTGTTTTTT
>TRBV18|NA|TRBJ1-3|TRBD1
CASSPGQALRAGNTIYF
TGTGCCAGCTCACCGGGACAGGCCCTAAGAGCCGGAAACACCATATATTTT